The 9 T cell receptor beta chains given below trace back to one sample, sequenced in a study of T cells in localized non-small cell lung cancer. Clones were read by immunoSEQ multiplex PCR, and TCRdb kept only the in-frame ones, dropping some. The data show 70,000 to 100,000 clones, roughly 91% seen once. Sequencing used PBMCs, obtained before any cancer treatment. These receptors were taken from a woman between 35 and 75 years old with stage II squamous cell lung carcinoma.

The CDR3 bases are TGTGCCAGCAGCCAAGATCAGAAGGGGCTTGTCCTGGGCTACACCTTC. Its translation: CASSQDQKGLVLGYTF. The rearrangement uses TRBV14 and TRBJ1-2; D is perhaps TRBD1 (5 bases). V lost 0 bases, J lost 8 bases, and 19 bases lay in between. Germline V gene sequence: CDR1 SGHDN, CDR2 FVKESK. This CDR3 spans 16 amino acids.

This chain uses TRBV6-5 with TRBJ2-3; D is perhaps TRBD2 (6 bases). The V gene's germline CDR1 is MNHEY and CDR2 SVGAGI. V gave up 6 bases and J gave up 1 base, with 11 bases separating them. The CDR3 covers 14 residues. The CDR3, as DNA: TGTGCCAGCAGAAGGGACTTTGGCACAGATACGCAGTATTTT. Its translation is CASRRDFGTDTQYF.

This chain joins TRBV19 and TRBJ2-7; 7 bases align to TRBD1. The CDR3 spans 14 residues. Unmatched junction bases numbered 4, after V lost 5 bases and J lost 0 bases. Germline CDR1 reads LNHDA; CDR2 reads SQIVND (reference sequence). DNA of the CDR3: TGTGCCAGTAGTGCGACAGGGAGCTCCTACGAGCAGTACTTC. Translated: CASSATGSSYEQYF.

V usage is TRBV2 and J usage is TRBJ2-1, with 7 bases matching TRBD1. The ends lost 2 bases at V and 1 base at J; junction bases unmatched: 5. Germline assignment: CDR1 SNHLY and CDR2 FYNNEI. CDR3 length equals 16 residues. The CDR3 is CASSEQGVRSYNEQFF. For the CDR3, the DNA is TGTGCCAGCAGTGAACAGGGGGTCCGGTCCTACAATGAGCAGTTCTTC. The full variable domain, rest sourced from reference TRBV2 and TRBJ2-1, is EPEVTQTPSHQVTQMGQEVILRCVPISNHLYFYWYRQILGQKVEFLVSFYNNEISEKSEIFDDQFSVERPDGSNFTLKIRSTKLEDSAMYFCASSEQGVRSYNEQFFGPGTRLTVL.

V is TRBV12-5 and J is TRBJ2-2, with 12 bases aligning to TRBD2. CDR1 is LGHNT, CDR2 FRNRAP, per germline. V trimming: 0 bases; J trimming: 6 bases; junction bases outside the gene matches: 20. There are 22 residues in the CDR3. The CDR3 sequence: CASGLVTLPGLAGPKVAGELFF. The CDR3 region has the DNA TGTGCTAGTGGTTTGGTCACGCTACCGGGACTAGCGGGCCCCAAGGTGGCCGGGGAGCTGTTTTTT.

The chain recombines TRBV28 with TRBJ1-2; D gene uncertain. The CDR3 length is 14 residues. With 6 bases removed from V and 1 base from J, the gap between germline ends came to 12 bases. Germline loops: CDR1 MDHEN, CDR2 SYDVKM. The CDR3 bases are TGTGCCAGCAGAGATAGAACGGTTAACTATGGCTACACCTTC. Protein product: CASRDRTVNYGYTF.

The chain carries TRBV27 and TRBJ2-1; possibly TRBD1 for D (6 bases). V was cut by 4 bases and J by 9 bases, with 13 bases left in between. Looked up from germline, CDR1 is MNHEY and CDR2 is SMNVEV (reference sequence). The CDR3 consists of 13 residues. The CDR3: CASSYRDWSEQFF. As DNA, the CDR3 is TGTGCCAGCAGTTACAGGGATTGGAGTGAGCAGTTCTTC.

The rearrangement links TRBV6-1 to TRBJ1-5, with a possible D match to TRBD1 (6 bases). Germline V CDR1 and CDR2: MNHNS, SASEGT. The length of the CDR3 is 13 residues. The V gene lost 4 bases and the J gene lost 9 bases, with 13 bases spanning the gap. CDR3 DNA: TGTGCCAGCAGTGTAAGACAGGACCCGCCCCAGCATTTT. It specifies CASSVRQDPPQHF.

Regarding this clone: This sample includes further DNA sequences coding for the same CDR3. V is TRBV29-1 and J is TRBJ1-5, with D uncertain. From germline, CDR1 is SQVTM and CDR2 ANQGSEA. The V and J ends lost 4 bases and 0 bases respectively, with 4 bases between them. This CDR3 comprises 12 residues. CDR3 sequence (DNA): TGCAGCGTTGGAGGTAGCAATCAGCCCCAGCATTTT. This codes for CSVGGSNQPQHF.